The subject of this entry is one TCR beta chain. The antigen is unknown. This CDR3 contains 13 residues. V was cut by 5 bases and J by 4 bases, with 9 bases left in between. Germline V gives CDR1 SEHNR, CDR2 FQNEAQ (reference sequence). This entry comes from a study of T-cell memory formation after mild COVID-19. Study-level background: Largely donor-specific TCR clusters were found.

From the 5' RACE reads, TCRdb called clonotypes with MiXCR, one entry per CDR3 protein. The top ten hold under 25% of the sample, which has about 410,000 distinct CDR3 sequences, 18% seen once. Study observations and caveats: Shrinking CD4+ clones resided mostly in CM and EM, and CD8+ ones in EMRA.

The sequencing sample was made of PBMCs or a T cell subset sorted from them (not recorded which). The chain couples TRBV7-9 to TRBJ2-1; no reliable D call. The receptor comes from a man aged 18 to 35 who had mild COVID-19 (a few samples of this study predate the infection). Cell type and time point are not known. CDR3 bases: TGTGCCAGCAGCGAGACTCGTTACAATGAGCAGTTCTTC. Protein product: CASSETRYNEQFF.